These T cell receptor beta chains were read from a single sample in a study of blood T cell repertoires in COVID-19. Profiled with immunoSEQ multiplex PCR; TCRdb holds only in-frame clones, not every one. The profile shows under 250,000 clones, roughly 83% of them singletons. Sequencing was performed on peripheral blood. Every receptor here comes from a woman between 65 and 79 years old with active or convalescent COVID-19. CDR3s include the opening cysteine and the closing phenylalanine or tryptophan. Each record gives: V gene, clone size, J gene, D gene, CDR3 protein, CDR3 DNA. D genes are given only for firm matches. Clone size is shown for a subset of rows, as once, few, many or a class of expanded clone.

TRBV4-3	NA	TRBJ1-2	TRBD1	CASSQESGTVWGSGYTF	TGCGCCAGCAGCCAAGAATCCGGGACAGTGTGGGGGTCTGGCTACACCTTC
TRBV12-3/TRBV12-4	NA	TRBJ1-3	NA	CASSFPGRHTIYF	TGTGCCAGCAGTTTCCCAGGCAGACACACCATATATTTT
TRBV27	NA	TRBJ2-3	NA	CASRGWSADTQYF	TGTGCCTCCCGAGGATGGTCCGCAGATACGCAGTATTTT
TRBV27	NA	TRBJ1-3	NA	CASSFSMGRGRNTIYF	TGTGCCAGCAGTTTCTCTATGGGCAGGGGCAGAAACACCATATATTTT
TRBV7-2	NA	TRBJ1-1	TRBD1	CASTLTGGNTEAFF	TGTGCCAGCACCCTTACAGGGGGCAACACTGAAGCTTTCTTT
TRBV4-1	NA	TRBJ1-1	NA	CASSQLGRALGTEAFF	TGCGCCAGCAGCCAACTCGGCAGGGCACTCGGCACTGAAGCTTTCTTT
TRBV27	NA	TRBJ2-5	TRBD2	CASSFSGASETQYF	TGTGCCAGCAGTTTTAGCGGGGCGTCGGAGACCCAGTACTTC
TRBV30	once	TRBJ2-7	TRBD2	CALTSGSHEQYF	TGTGCCTTAACTAGCGGGAGCCACGAGCAGTACTTC
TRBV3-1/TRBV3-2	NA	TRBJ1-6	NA	CASSQNSSPSPLHF	TGTGCCAGCAGTCAAAACAGTTCCCCCTCACCCCTCCACTTT
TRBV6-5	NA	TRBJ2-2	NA	CASKTWANTGELFF	TGTGCCAGCAAGACTTGGGCGAACACCGGGGAACTGTTTTTT
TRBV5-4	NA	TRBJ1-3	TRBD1	CASSSKQGTGNTIYF	TGTGCCAGCAGCTCTAAACAGGGGACTGGAAACACCATATATTTT